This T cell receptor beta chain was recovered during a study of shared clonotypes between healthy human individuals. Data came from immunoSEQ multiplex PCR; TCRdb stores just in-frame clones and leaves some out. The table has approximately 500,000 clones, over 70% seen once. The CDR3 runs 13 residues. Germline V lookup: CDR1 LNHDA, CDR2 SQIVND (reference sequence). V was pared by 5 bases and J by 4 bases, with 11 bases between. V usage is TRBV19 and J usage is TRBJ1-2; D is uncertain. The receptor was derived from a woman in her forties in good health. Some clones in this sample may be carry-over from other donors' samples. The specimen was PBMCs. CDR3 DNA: TGTGCCAGTAGTGACCAAAATTCCTATGGCTACACCTTC. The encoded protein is CASSDQNSYGYTF.